A single sample is the source of the 18 T cell receptor beta chains below, sequenced in a study of response to subunit inactivated influenza vaccine. MiXCR, run by TCRdb on the RT-PCR reads, gives a single entry per CDR3 protein. The data hold more than 550,000 distinct CDR3 sequences, with 11% observed a single time. The same sample was also studied in work on T cells expressing NK-cell markers. That study adds: The cDNA for TCR beta came from 5'RACE template switching with UMIs.

The source material was PBMCs from blood, sampled on the day of vaccination. The receptors derive from a man between 50 and 59 years old who received an inactivated influenza vaccine.

The chain has TRBV12-3 or TRBV12-4 and TRBJ2-1; perhaps TRBD2 as D (5 bases). The CDR3 covers 16 residues. The V end was cut by 6 bases, the J end by 8 bases, with 23 bases between. This CDR3 is CASSRRTLMIGDEQFF. CDR3 sequence (DNA): TGTGCCAGCAGCCGCCGGACCCTGATGATCGGGGATGAGCAGTTCTTC.

V and J are TRBV29-1 and TRBJ2-1; D uncertain. Germline CDR1 reads SQVTM; CDR2 reads ANQGSEA. This CDR3 is built from 14 residues. The germline V and J ends were trimmed by 0 bases and 0 bases, with 6 bases remaining between them. The CDR3 DNA sequence: TGCAGCGTTGAAGAGGGTCGCTCCTACAATGAGCAGTTCTTC. It translates to CSVEEGRSYNEQFF.

The chain is built from TRBV6-1 and TRBJ2-7, with D possibly TRBD2 on 6 matching bases. V lost 6 bases, J lost 5 bases, and 17 bases lay in between. The germline CDR1 and CDR2 sequences are MNHNS and SASEGT. CDR3 length equals 14 residues. The CDR3 DNA is TGTGCCAGCAGCAGAACGGCGGGGCCCCACGAGCAGTACTTC. Translating gives CASSRTAGPHEQYF.

The rearrangement links TRBV11-2 to TRBJ2-4; 11 nucleotides align to TRBD2. Per germline, CDR1 SGHAT and CDR2 FQNNGV. The J segment lost 3 bases and the V segment lost 1 base, leaving 8 bases of the junction unmatched. This CDR3 region has 18 residues. The CDR3 DNA sequence: TGTGCCAGCAGCTTAGTGACCACTAGCGGGAGCCACAAAAACATTCAGTACTTC. Residues: CASSLVTTSGSHKNIQYF. The complete variable domain, with remaining parts taken from reference TRBV11-2 and TRBJ2-4, reads EAGVAQSPRYKIIEKRQSVAFWCNPISGHATLYWYQQILGQGPKLLIQFQNNGVVDDSQLPKDRFSAERLKGVDSTLKIQPAKLEDSAVYLCASSLVTTSGSHKNIQYFGAGTRLSVL.

The rearrangement uses TRBV7-9 and TRBJ2-3, with 11 bases lining up with TRBD2. Losses at the gene ends were 2 bases for V and 5 bases for J; bases not matched to a gene: 6. This CDR3 is built from 16 residues. CDR1 and CDR2 (germline): SEHNR, FQNEAQ (reference sequence). CDR3 sequence: CASSLRGLAGLDTQYF. The CDR3 nucleotides are TGTGCCAGCAGCTTACGAGGACTAGCGGGCCTAGATACGCAGTATTTT.

This clonotype was seen at least ten times. V and J are TRBV18 and TRBJ1-4; 7 positions match TRBD1. From germline, CDR1 is KGHSH and CDR2 LQKENI. The length of the CDR3 is 13 residues. V lost 3 bases and J lost 7; bases outside the gene matches: 2. CDR3: CASSPGTAEKLFF. The CDR3, as DNA: TGTGCCAGCTCACCGGGGACAGCTGAAAAACTGTTTTTT.

This clonotype was observed many times. The gene calls are TRBV18 and TRBJ1-5; D is possibly TRBD1 (6 bases). The CDR3 sequence is 13 residues long. The germline CDR1 and CDR2 sequences are KGHSH and LQKENI. V was trimmed by 8 bases and J by 0 bases, leaving 8 bases between them. In nucleotides, the CDR3 is TGTGCCAGCCGGGACAATAGCAATCAGCCCCAGCATTTT. It translates to CASRDNSNQPQHF.

This clonotype was seen a few times. The chain is built from TRBV20-1 and TRBJ2-7; possibly TRBD1 for D (5 bases). Germline values: CDR1 DFQATT, CDR2 SNEGSKA (reference sequence). V dropped 6 bases and J dropped 0 bases, with 12 bases sitting between them. The CDR3 consists of 13 residues. The CDR3: CSAWGQASYEQYF. The CDR3 DNA sequence: TGCAGTGCCTGGGGCCAGGCCTCCTACGAGCAGTACTTC.

CDR3 coding DNA: TGCGCCAGCAGCCAAGACCCGGGTAGCGGGGGAGCAGATACGCAGTATTTT. Encoded protein: CASSQDPGSGGADTQYF. The chain joins TRBV4-1 to TRBJ2-3; 9 bases are shared with TRBD2. J lost 4 bases, V lost 0 bases, and 8 bases had no gene match. CDR1 is MGHRA, CDR2 YSYEKL, per germline. CDR3 size: 17 residues.

This chain links TRBV12-3 or TRBV12-4 with TRBJ2-5; D is possibly TRBD2 (6 bases). Between the trimmed V and J ends, which lost 9 bases and 0 bases, there was a span of 14 bases. The CDR3 extends over 14 amino acids. This CDR3 reads CASRGGGDQETQYF. The CDR3 nucleotides are TGTGCCAGTCGGGGAGGAGGGGACCAAGAGACCCAGTACTTC.

The J gene is TRBJ1-6, the V gene TRBV9, with D perhaps matching TRBD1 (6 bases). With 0 bases removed from V and 7 bases from J, the gap between germline ends came to 8 bases. Per germline, CDR1 SGDLS and CDR2 YYNGEE. The CDR3 extends over 14 amino acids. CDR3 in DNA: TGTGCCAGCAGCGTAGGGACAGCAAATTCACCCCTCCACTTT. It is translated as CASSVGTANSPLHF. The entire variable domain, with the rest obtained from reference TRBV9 and TRBJ1-6, is as follows: DSGVTQTPKHLITATGQRVTLRCSPRSGDLSVYWYQQSLDQGLQFLIQYYNGEERAKGNILERFSAQQFPDLHSELNLSSLELGDSALYFCASSVGTANSPLHFGNGTRLTVT.

V usage is TRBV7-9 and J usage is TRBJ1-1, with D uncertain. Between the trimmed V and J ends, which lost 2 bases and 7 bases, there was a span of 5 bases. Germline V lookup: CDR1 SEHNR, CDR2 FQNEAQ (reference sequence). The CDR3 is 11 residues long. The chain's CDR3 is CASSLTFEAFF. The DNA of the CDR3 is TGTGCCAGCAGCTTAACCTTTGAAGCTTTCTTT.

This clonotype was seen only a few times. The gene calls are TRBV6-2 or TRBV6-3 and TRBJ2-1; 8 bases match TRBD2. Per the germline V gene, CDR1 is MNHEY and CDR2 is SVGEGT. This CDR3 contains 16 residues. The J segment lost 6 bases and the V segment lost 2 bases, leaving 9 bases of the junction unmatched. The CDR3 nucleotides are TGTGCCAGCAGTTACAATCCCACCCGGGGGGGCAATGAGCAGTTCTTC. As protein: CASSYNPTRGGNEQFF.

The chain recombines TRBV12-3 or TRBV12-4 with TRBJ2-1, with 9 bases identical to TRBD2. CDR3 size: 15 residues. V lost 7 bases to trimming and J lost 7 bases; unmatched junction nucleotides: 11. The CDR3 is CASITSGGTLNEQFF. The CDR3, as DNA: TGTGCCAGCATCACGAGCGGGGGGACCTTAAATGAGCAGTTCTTC.

This sequence joins TRBV12-3 or TRBV12-4 and TRBJ2-1, with a tentative D call TRBD1 (5 bases). The length of the CDR3 is 14 residues. With 10 bases removed from V and 6 bases from J, the gap between germline ends came to 19 bases. CDR3 residues: CATTQGQYFNEQFF. The CDR3 DNA reads TGTGCCACCACTCAGGGCCAGTACTTCAATGAGCAGTTCTTC.

The chain recombines TRBV12-3 or TRBV12-4 with TRBJ1-2; D gene unclear. V lost 6 bases to trimming and J lost 7 bases, with 9 bases between them. The CDR3 is 11 amino acids. CDR3 in amino acids: CASRWTGGYTF. CDR3 coding DNA: TGTGCCAGCAGGTGGACTGGTGGCTACACCTTC.

The sample holds a few counts of this clonotype. The chain carries TRBV12-3 or TRBV12-4 and TRBJ2-2; D perhaps matches TRBD1 (5 bases). The CDR3 extends over 16 amino acids. Trimming left V 4 bases short and J 5 bases short, with 17 bases between. The CDR3 DNA follows: TGTGCCAGCAGTTCCGAAGTGAAGGGGCTAACCGGGGAGCTGTTTTTT. It yields the protein CASSSEVKGLTGELFF.

This clonotype has only a few counts. V usage is TRBV11-2 and J usage is TRBJ2-5; 10 bases align to TRBD1. This CDR3 comprises 16 residues. The germline V gene encodes CDR1 SGHAT and CDR2 FQNNGV. The V and J ends lost 4 bases and 5 bases, in that order; junction bases with no gene match: 10. The CDR3 DNA follows: TGTGCCAGCAGCTCGGGGGGACAGGGGTTCCACGAGACCCAGTACTTC. Amino acid sequence: CASSSGGQGFHETQYF.